The rows below give T cell receptor beta chains drawn from one sample of a study of blood T cell repertoires in COVID-19. The data were produced by immunoSEQ multiplex PCR, yet TCRdb's version contains in-frame clones alone and is incomplete. The data contain more than 200,000 clones, about 88% of them singletons. Sequencing used peripheral blood. Receptor source: a man in his sixties or seventies with acute or convalescent COVID-19. The CDR3 runs from the conserved cysteine through the conserved F or W. The D gene is left open where the match is weak. Expanded clones get a size class; other rows say once, few or many, or leave the size out.

J gene: TRBJ2-4; clone size: once; D gene: NA; V gene: TRBV24-1; CDR3 protein: CATSDNIAKNIQYF; CDR3 DNA: TGTGCCACCAGTGATAACATAGCCAAAAACATTCAGTACTTC
J gene: TRBJ2-1; clone size: NA; D gene: TRBD1; V gene: TRBV24-1; CDR3 protein: CATANKGAGEQFF; CDR3 DNA: TGTGCCACCGCAAATAAGGGGGCAGGTGAGCAGTTCTTC
J gene: TRBJ2-7; clone size: NA; D gene: TRBD1; V gene: TRBV29-1; CDR3 protein: CSALQGADYEQYF; CDR3 DNA: TGCAGCGCTTTACAGGGGGCAGACTACGAGCAGTACTTC
J gene: TRBJ2-1; clone size: once; D gene: TRBD2; V gene: TRBV6-4; CDR3 protein: CASSDSGLAGGDEQFF; CDR3 DNA: TGTGCCAGCAGTGACTCGGGCCTAGCGGGAGGGGATGAGCAGTTCTTC
J gene: TRBJ1-3; clone size: once; D gene: NA; V gene: TRBV18; CDR3 protein: CASSPTREPLGNTIYF; CDR3 DNA: TGTGCCAGCTCCCCCACCCGGGAACCCCTTGGAAACACCATATATTTT
J gene: TRBJ2-7; clone size: NA; D gene: TRBD2; V gene: TRBV27; CDR3 protein: CASSLSGTSGSYEQYF; CDR3 DNA: TGTGCCAGCAGTTTATCGGGGACTAGCGGCTCCTACGAGCAGTACTTC
J gene: TRBJ2-1; clone size: NA; D gene: TRBD2; V gene: TRBV9; CDR3 protein: CASSVDSTSDYNEQFF; CDR3 DNA: TGTGCCAGCAGCGTAGATAGTACTAGCGACTACAATGAGCAGTTCTTC
J gene: TRBJ2-1; clone size: NA; D gene: TRBD1; V gene: TRBV25-1; CDR3 protein: CASSAYGTGKDEQFF; CDR3 DNA: TGTGCCAGCAGTGCCTATGGGACAGGGAAAGATGAGCAGTTCTTC
J gene: TRBJ2-7; clone size: NA; D gene: TRBD1; V gene: TRBV23-1; CDR3 protein: CATAALAGTGPSYEQYF; CDR3 DNA: TGCGCCACAGCCGCCCTCGCCGGGACAGGGCCATCCTACGAGCAGTACTTC
J gene: TRBJ2-2; clone size: NA; D gene: TRBD1; V gene: TRBV9; CDR3 protein: CASSPRTGANTGELFF; CDR3 DNA: TGTGCCAGCAGCCCCCGGACAGGAGCGAACACCGGGGAGCTGTTTTTT
J gene: TRBJ1-1; clone size: NA; D gene: TRBD1; V gene: TRBV6-5; CDR3 protein: CASSKTGGVTEAFF; CDR3 DNA: TGTGCCAGCAGTAAGACAGGGGGGGTCACTGAAGCTTTCTTT
J gene: TRBJ2-7; clone size: NA; D gene: NA; V gene: TRBV6-5; CDR3 protein: CASSYFIGNYEQYF; CDR3 DNA: TGTGCCAGCAGTTATTTTATCGGTAACTACGAGCAGTACTTC
J gene: TRBJ2-7; clone size: few; D gene: TRBD2; V gene: TRBV2; CDR3 protein: CASRKGLAGSEQYF; CDR3 DNA: TGTGCCAGCAGGAAGGGACTAGCGGGTAGTGAGCAGTACTTC
J gene: TRBJ2-2; clone size: NA; D gene: NA; V gene: TRBV5-1; CDR3 protein: CASSITRGNTGELFF; CDR3 DNA: TGCGCCAGCAGCATTACCAGGGGGAACACCGGGGAGCTGTTTTTT
J gene: TRBJ1-1; clone size: NA; D gene: NA; V gene: TRBV30; CDR3 protein: CAWAPGGHMNTEAFF; CDR3 DNA: TGTGCCTGGGCTCCCGGCGGACACATGAACACTGAAGCTTTCTTT
J gene: TRBJ2-7; clone size: NA; D gene: TRBD1; V gene: TRBV5-8; CDR3 protein: CASSLVGQGTYEQYF; CDR3 DNA: TGTGCCAGCAGCTTGGTGGGACAGGGGACCTACGAGCAGTACTTC
J gene: TRBJ2-7; clone size: NA; D gene: TRBD2; V gene: TRBV5-6; CDR3 protein: CASSLAQRGEQYF; CDR3 DNA: TGTGCCAGCAGCTTGGCCCAGCGGGGCGAGCAGTACTTC
J gene: TRBJ2-1; clone size: once; D gene: NA; V gene: TRBV7-9; CDR3 protein: CASSLVMSRGRHEQFF; CDR3 DNA: TGTGCCAGCAGCTTAGTCATGTCCAGGGGCAGGCATGAGCAGTTCTTC
J gene: TRBJ1-2; clone size: NA; D gene: NA; V gene: TRBV7-8; CDR3 protein: CASSLSQGSEGYTF; CDR3 DNA: TGTGCCAGCAGCTTGAGTCAGGGATCAGAAGGCTACACCTTC
J gene: TRBJ1-4; clone size: NA; D gene: TRBD1; V gene: TRBV9; CDR3 protein: CASSAGKGTADEKLFF; CDR3 DNA: TGTGCCAGCAGCGCCGGAAAAGGGACAGCGGATGAAAAACTGTTTTTT
J gene: TRBJ1-1; clone size: NA; D gene: TRBD1; V gene: TRBV7-3; CDR3 protein: CASSTTGDTEAFF; CDR3 DNA: TGTGCCAGCAGCACCACAGGGGACACTGAAGCTTTCTTT
J gene: TRBJ2-5; clone size: NA; D gene: TRBD1; V gene: TRBV5-1; CDR3 protein: CASGDRGRRWETQYF; CDR3 DNA: TGCGCCAGCGGGGACAGGGGCCGCCGGTGGGAGACCCAGTACTTC
J gene: TRBJ2-5; clone size: NA; D gene: TRBD1; V gene: TRBV6-5; CDR3 protein: CASSYSSTGGEETQYF; CDR3 DNA: TGTGCCAGCAGTTACTCTTCGACAGGGGGCGAGGAGACCCAGTACTTC
J gene: TRBJ2-7; clone size: NA; D gene: NA; V gene: TRBV6-1; CDR3 protein: CASSELQGTQYEQYF; CDR3 DNA: TGTGCCAGCAGTGAACTACAGGGTACGCAATACGAGCAGTACTTC
J gene: TRBJ1-5; clone size: NA; D gene: NA; V gene: TRBV18; CDR3 protein: CASSPGGDRNQPQHF; CDR3 DNA: TGTGCCAGCTCCCCTGGGGGGGATCGCAATCAGCCCCAGCATTTT
J gene: TRBJ2-1; clone size: NA; D gene: TRBD2; V gene: TRBV9; CDR3 protein: CASSVLGGKNNEQFF; CDR3 DNA: TGTGCCAGCAGCGTACTCGGGGGGAAGAACAATGAGCAGTTCTTC
J gene: TRBJ2-7; clone size: few; D gene: NA; V gene: TRBV14; CDR3 protein: CASSPRARRYEQYF; CDR3 DNA: TGTGCCAGCAGCCCGCGAGCCCGGCGGTACGAGCAGTACTTC
J gene: TRBJ1-3; clone size: few; D gene: NA; V gene: TRBV5-5; CDR3 protein: CASSAGGRNTIYF; CDR3 DNA: TGTGCCAGCAGCGCCGGAGGCCGAAACACCATATATTTT
J gene: TRBJ1-2; clone size: NA; D gene: TRBD1; V gene: TRBV5-4; CDR3 protein: CASRTGGQGLYGYTF; CDR3 DNA: TGTGCCAGCAGGACGGGGGGACAGGGGCTTTATGGCTACACCTTC
J gene: TRBJ2-7; clone size: NA; D gene: NA; V gene: TRBV20-1; CDR3 protein: CSASTGGPLHEQYF; CDR3 DNA: TGCAGTGCTAGTACGGGGGGCCCATTACACGAGCAGTACTTC
J gene: TRBJ2-3; clone size: NA; D gene: NA; V gene: TRBV9; CDR3 protein: CASSVATLGGSTDTQYF; CDR3 DNA: TGTGCCAGCAGCGTAGCTACGTTAGGCGGATCCACAGATACGCAGTATTTT
J gene: TRBJ2-3; clone size: once; D gene: TRBD2; V gene: TRBV18; CDR3 protein: CASSLSTSGSADTQYF; CDR3 DNA: TGTGCCAGCTCACTTTCCACTAGCGGGAGCGCAGATACGCAGTATTTT
J gene: TRBJ2-1; clone size: NA; D gene: TRBD2; V gene: TRBV2; CDR3 protein: CASSERGTSSYNEQFF; CDR3 DNA: TGTGCCAGCAGTGAACGGGGGACTAGCTCCTACAATGAGCAGTTCTTC
J gene: TRBJ1-1; clone size: NA; D gene: NA; V gene: TRBV7-2; CDR3 protein: CASSLLRNTEAFF; CDR3 DNA: TGTGCCAGCAGCCTTCTGCGAAACACTGAAGCTTTCTTT
J gene: TRBJ2-7; clone size: NA; D gene: NA; V gene: TRBV5-1; CDR3 protein: CASSLELDYEQYF; CDR3 DNA: TGCGCCAGCAGCCTAGAACTAGATTACGAGCAGTACTTC